This TCR beta chain was found in a study of T cell repertoires in cytomegalovirus infection. The CDR3 runs 15 residues. J gave up 2 bases and V 3 bases, and 3 bases lay outside the gene matches. Looked up from germline, CDR1 is SGHTA and CDR2 is FQGNSA. In TCRdb, the reads were re-called with MiXCR into one record per CDR3 protein. The sample carries just over 450,000 distinct CDR3 sequences, 40% to 50% recorded once. In regard to this clonotype: Its target is unknown.

V is TRBV7-2 and J is TRBJ2-2; 7 bases agree with TRBD1. This sequence originates from a human donor in good health (CMV status not recorded). Some clones in this sample may be carry-over from other donors' samples. The input for sequencing was cultured PBMCs, taken from culture after CMV antigen stimulation. In nucleotides, the CDR3 is TGTGCCAGCAGCTTCCGACAGGGAAACACCGGGGAGCTGTTTTTT. Its translation is CASSFRQGNTGELFF.